The present T cell receptor beta chain was sequenced within a study of neurological immune-mediated disorders. The CDR3 totals 16 residues. Trimming took 4 bases from V and 2 from J, leaving 15 bases between them. Looked up from germline, CDR1 is MNHNY and CDR2 is SVGAGI (reference sequence). Overall study findings and caveats: The greatest TCR clonal expansion occurred in HTLV-1-associated myelopathy and the least in multiple sclerosis, which fell below healthy controls.

At least ten counts were recorded for this clonotype. Its specificity is not known. Time point denoted: longitudinal time-point 1 (baseline). TCRdb itself ran the 5' RACE reads through MiXCR, one entry per CDR3 protein. The sample includes some 54,000 distinct CDR3 sequences, roughly 10% of them seen just once. V and J are TRBV6-6 and TRBJ1-3; no firm D call. The TCR originated in a male donor with HTLV-1-associated myelopathy (HAM/TSP). Sequences were obtained from PBMCs. The CDR3 protein is CASSSRFGTAGNTIYF. The CDR3 region has the DNA TGTGCCAGCAGTTCCCGGTTCGGCACTGCTGGAAACACCATATATTTT.